This T cell receptor beta chain was sequenced during a study of CD4+ T cells in melanoma. Produced via immunoSEQ multiplex PCR; TCRdb's table is partial and in-frame only. In the table there are 9,500 to 10,000 clones, around 70% of which are singletons. Regarding this clone: Antigen specificity is unknown.

This CDR3 contains 19 residues. With V trimmed by 1 base and J by 2 bases, 17 bases remained unmatched. The V gene's germline CDR1 is SEHNR and CDR2 FQNEAQ (reference sequence). Regarding the study as a whole: CD8+ T cell, macrophage and B cell function reportedly correlated with neoantigen-specific CD4+ T cells. Neoantigen-specific CD4+ T cells in melanoma reportedly had diverse differentiation states.

The chain combines TRBV7-9 with TRBJ2-7; 7 bases fit TRBD2. The sequence came from a human donor with melanoma. What was sequenced was cells from a culture (not recorded whether cultured in vitro). Here the CDR3 reads CASSLESGARVSSPYEQYF. The CDR3, as DNA: TGTGCCAGCAGCTTAGAGAGCGGGGCCAGGGTTTCTTCACCCTACGAGCAGTACTTC.